Each of the 5 T cell receptor beta chains below was sequenced from the same sample in a study of T cells in Graves' hyperthyroidism and ophthalmopathy. Amplification of TCR beta CDR3 regions used RNA as the template. During a first-round RT-PCR of the TCR CDR3, the HTBI primer set was used. Each CDR3 protein is one row after TCRdb ran MiXCR on the multiplex PCR reads. The data show about 580,000 distinct CDR3 sequences, about 15% seen once. The sample consisted of blood. These receptors were obtained from a woman aged 25-40 years with Graves' hyperthyroidism that later progressed to Graves' ophthalmopathy.

This clonotype was counted at least ten times. The chain recombines TRBV12-3 or TRBV12-4 with TRBJ1-2; D is ambiguous. The CDR3 is 15 residues long. Trimming left V 5 bases short and J 2 bases short, with 15 bases between. The DNA of the CDR3 is TGTGCCAGCAGTCTGAGACGGGTTTTAAACTATGGCTACACCTTC. It is translated as CASSLRRVLNYGYTF.

The table lists this clonotype with many counts. The chain has TRBV11-2 and TRBJ2-7; D gene uncertain. Germline-derived CDR1 and CDR2 are SGHAT and FQNNGV. V was pared by 5 bases and J by 7 bases, with 15 bases between. CDR3 length: 13 residues. CDR3 in DNA: TGTGCCAGCAGCGGAGACGGTCCTTTGGAGCAGTACTTC. Protein: CASSGDGPLEQYF. Full variable domain (rest looked up from reference TRBV11-2 and TRBJ2-7): EAGVAQSPRYKIIEKRQSVAFWCNPISGHATLYWYQQILGQGPKLLIQFQNNGVVDDSQLPKDRFSAERLKGVDSTLKIQPAKLEDSAVYLCASSGDGPLEQYFGPGTRLTVT.

As for this clonotype: A much larger clone is a single base away; this may be a read error. As the CDR3 is not closed by the conserved phenylalanine or tryptophan, this likely results from a read error. This sequence joins TRBV7-9 and TRBJ2-3; D remains ambiguous. The V end lost 7 bases, the J end lost 2 bases, and 13 bases lay between the germline ends. This CDR3 spans 14 amino acids. CDR1 is SEHNR, CDR2 FQNEAQ, per germline (reference sequence). The CDR3 region is CASKPPAATDTQYL. For the CDR3, the DNA is TGTGCCAGCAAGCCACCGGCGGCCACAGATACGCAGTATCTT.

In its sample, this clonotype was seen many times. This chain links TRBV2 with TRBJ1-2, with 8 bases identical to TRBD1. The CDR3 loop spans 13 amino acids. V lost 4 bases, J lost 8 bases, and 6 bases stayed unmatched. The germline CDR1 and CDR2 sequences are SNHLY and FYNNEI. This CDR3 is CASSGTGRSGYTF. The DNA for the CDR3 is TGTGCCAGCAGTGGGACAGGGAGATCCGGCTACACCTTC.

This clonotype was seen a few times. The chain combines TRBV7-3 with TRBJ2-1; maybe TRBD2 (6 bases). The germline V gene has CDR1 SGHTA and CDR2 FQGTGA. The germline V and J ends were trimmed by 5 bases and 3 bases, with 17 bases remaining between them. CDR3 length equals 16 residues. The CDR3 here is CASSPPGEIGYNEQFF. In DNA, the CDR3 is TGTGCCAGCAGCCCCCCGGGGGAAATAGGCTACAATGAGCAGTTCTTC. Drawing the rest from reference TRBV7-3 and TRBJ2-1, the complete variable domain is GAGVSQTPSNKVTEKGKYVELRCDPISGHTALYWYRQSLGQGPEFLIYFQGTGAADDSGLPNDRFFAVRPEGSVSTLKIQRTERGDSAVYLCASSPPGEIGYNEQFFGPGTRLTVL.